The rows below give T cell receptor beta chains drawn from one sample of a study of neurological immune-mediated disorders. In TCRdb, the 5' RACE reads were re-called with MiXCR into one record per CDR3 protein. This table holds about 65,000 distinct CDR3 sequences, 4.1% found once. Source material: PBMCs. The receptors come from a man in his fifties with multiple sclerosis. Both conserved end residues are part of each CDR3. A D gene is named only where the DNA matches it firmly. Some rows have no size entry. The others give once, few or many, or a class for an expanded clone.

j_call d_call v_call clone_size cdr3_nt cdr3_aa
TRBJ2-1 TRBD1 TRBV5-4 few TGTGCCAGCAGCAACGACAGGGGTGGGTACAATGAGCAGTTCTTC CASSNDRGGYNEQFF
TRBJ1-1 - TRBV5-1 many TGCGCCAGCAGCCCACCCGGAGTTAGGGCCACTGAAGCTTTCTTT CASSPPGVRATEAFF
TRBJ2-2 - TRBV5-5 - TGTGCCAGCAGGATGGTCCAGTCGAACACCGGGGAGCTGTTTTTT CASRMVQSNTGELFF
TRBJ2-3 TRBD2 TRBV13 many TGTGCCAGCAGCTTTATAGCGGGGGAGAGCACAGATACGCAGTATTTT CASSFIAGESTDTQYF
TRBJ2-3 - TRBV5-1 many TGCGCCAGCAGCTTGGTAGTTAGCCGATACACAGATACGCAGTATTTT CASSLVVSRYTDTQYF
TRBJ2-5 - TRBV20-1 many TGCAGTGCACCGGGACATCAAGAGACCCAGTACTTC CSAPGHQETQYF
TRBJ2-2 - TRBV5-1 many TGCGCCAGCAGCCCCGGGACCCAAGAGGACACCGGGGAGCTGTTTTTT CASSPGTQEDTGELFF
TRBJ2-7 - TRBV6-5 many TGTGCCAGCAGACCATCCAGATTGGGCTACGAGCAGTACTTC CASRPSRLGYEQYF
TRBJ2-1 - TRBV15 many TGTGCCACCAGCAGAGATGCTGGGGGCCGGAACAATGAGCAGTTCTTC CATSRDAGGRNNEQFF
TRBJ2-7 - TRBV6-4 many TGTGCCAGCAGACCGAGAATGGACGAGCAGTACTTC CASRPRMDEQYF
TRBJ2-2 - TRBV5-1 many TGCGCCAGCAGCCCACAGGGCGGGGAGCTGTTTTTT CASSPQGGELFF
TRBJ2-1 TRBD2 TRBV29-1 many TGCAGCGTTGAAGATCCTAGCGGGGGCCCTACCTACAATGAGCAGTTCTTC CSVEDPSGGPTYNEQFF
TRBJ2-1 - TRBV15 many TGTGCCACCAGCATTTCTGTAGATTCCTACAATGAGCAGTTCTTC CATSISVDSYNEQFF
TRBJ2-7 - TRBV20-1 few TGCAGTGCTAGTTCGATGGGCGTCCTCAGCTCCTACGAGCAGTACTTC CSASSMGVLSSYEQYF
TRBJ1-2 - TRBV2 many TGTGCCAGCAGTGTGGGCAAGATTAACTATGGCTACACCTTC CASSVGKINYGYTF
TRBJ1-4 TRBD1 TRBV5-1 many TGCGCCAGCAGCGCGGACAGGCCTACTAATGAAAAACTGTTTTTT CASSADRPTNEKLFF
TRBJ2-2 - TRBV20-1 many TGCAGTGCTAGAGAGCAGGGGCGGGTCACCGGGGAGCTGTTTTTT CSAREQGRVTGELFF
TRBJ1-1 TRBD1 TRBV7-2 many TGTGCCAGCAGCACCCGGACAGGGTCGACTGAAGCTTTCTTT CASSTRTGSTEAFF
TRBJ2-5 TRBD2 TRBV3-1 few TGTGCCAGCAGCCAGACGGGACTAGCGGAGGACCAGTCCCAGTACTTC CASSQTGLAEDQSQYF
TRBJ1-3 - TRBV20-1 many TGCAGTGCTAGAATGAGGCCCTCCGGCGGCACCATATATTTT CSARMRPSGGTIYF
TRBJ1-1 TRBD1 TRBV5-1 many TGCGCCAGCAGCCTACTGGACAGGGGGACCACTGAAGCTTTCTTT CASSLLDRGTTEAFF
TRBJ1-4 - TRBV15 many TGTGCCACCAGCAGCCGTGGGGCTCCGGATGAAAAACTGTTTTTT CATSSRGAPDEKLFF
TRBJ2-2 - TRBV12-5 - TGTGCTAGTGGTTTGGTATTGTCGGGGCGGCAGGATACCGGGGAGCTGTTTTTT CASGLVLSGRQDTGELFF
TRBJ1-6 TRBD1 TRBV7-8 many TGTGCCAGCCGACCTCCAGGGGGCAATAATTCACCCCTCCACTTT CASRPPGGNNSPLHF
TRBJ2-7 - TRBV5-1 few TGCGCCAGCAGCTTACGAGGGCATCCGTACGAGCAGTACTTC CASSLRGHPYEQYF
TRBJ1-5 TRBD1 TRBV5-1 many TGCGCCAGCAGCCGTGACAGGGGTCCCAATCAGCCCCAGAATTTT CASSRDRGPNQPQNF
TRBJ2-5 TRBD1 TRBV5-8 many TGTGCCAGCAGCACAGGGACAGGGGTGTACCAAGAGACCCAGTACTTC CASSTGTGVYQETQYF
TRBJ2-5 - TRBV7-9 - TGTGCCAGCAGTTCAGACGGGCAGTTGGAGACCCAGTACTTC CASSSDGQLETQYF
TRBJ1-6 TRBD1 TRBV5-1 many TGCGCCAGCAGCTTGGGTGGATCCGGGACAGCCATAACCCTCAACTTT CASSLGGSGTAITLNF
TRBJ2-4 - TRBV7-9 many TGTGCCAGCAGCTTAGCGATCGAGTTCATTCAGTACTTC CASSLAIEFIQYF
TRBJ2-1 TRBD2 TRBV11-2 many TGTGCCAGCAGCGTGACTAGCGGGGGGATGCGTGAGCAGTTCTTC CASSVTSGGMREQFF
TRBJ2-1 - TRBV7-6 many TGTGCCAGCAGCTTAGACCTCGGTGAGCAGTTCTTC CASSLDLGEQFF
TRBJ1-6 - TRBV5-8 many TGTGCCAGCAGCTTGGAGCGGGGAAGAGGTTCACCCCTCCACTTT CASSLERGRGSPLHF
TRBJ1-4 - TRBV20-1 many TGCAGTGCTAGATACTATTCAGGGCTGTCTAATGAAAAACTGTTTTTT CSARYYSGLSNEKLFF
TRBJ2-1 TRBD1 TRBV28 many TGTGCCAGCAGCGTACGGGGTTTGGGGACAGGGAGGAATCGGCAGTTCTTC CASSVRGLGTGRNRQFF
TRBJ1-1 - TRBV5-1 many TGCGCCAGCAGCATGGCGGGGGGAGACACTGAAGCTTTCTTT CASSMAGGDTEAFF
TRBJ1-6 - TRBV5-5 many - CASSFGPGRDNSPLHF
TRBJ2-2 TRBD1 TRBV13 many TGTGCCAGCAGCAAACCCGGGACAGGCTACACCGGGGAGCTGTTTTTT CASSKPGTGYTGELFF
TRBJ1-4 - TRBV4-3 many TGCGCCAGCAGCCAAGGGTGGGGTGCAACTAATGAAAAACTGTTTTTT CASSQGWGATNEKLFF
TRBJ2-7 - TRBV5-1 many TGCGCCAGCAGCATACTGACCGGCGGCTACGAGCAGTACTTC CASSILTGGYEQYF
TRBJ2-7 TRBD1 TRBV7-8 many TGTGCCAGCAGCCCATTTGGACAGGGGGCATTGTACGAGCAGTACTTC CASSPFGQGALYEQYF
TRBJ1-1 - TRBV20-1 many TGCAGTGCTAGATCGGACGAGGACACTGAAGCTTTCTTT CSARSDEDTEAFF
TRBJ2-1 - TRBV7-6 many TGTGCCAGCAGCGCCGGGGGGCCTGGCTCCTACAATGAGCAGTTCTTC CASSAGGPGSYNEQFF
TRBJ2-5 TRBD1 TRBV3-1 many TGTGCCAGCAGCCAGGACAGGGGAGAGACCCAGTACTTC CASSQDRGETQYF
TRBJ1-6 - TRBV7-3 many TGTGCCAGCAGTCGGGACATGAATTCACCCCTCCACTTT CASSRDMNSPLHF
TRBJ2-1 TRBD2 TRBV28 many TGTGCCAGCAGTCCATTTTACCCCCTAGAATTGCGGGGGTTCAATGAGCAGTTCTTC CASSPFYPLELRGFNEQFF
TRBJ1-1 - TRBV20-1 many TGCAGTGCTATTCCGGGGTTCACTGAAGCTTTCTTT CSAIPGFTEAFF
TRBJ2-2 TRBD1 TRBV5-6 many TGTGCCAGCAGCTTGGTCGGGACAGGGCGGACCGGGGAGCTGTTTTTT CASSLVGTGRTGELFF
TRBJ2-1 TRBD2 TRBV5-1 many TGCGCCAGCAGCTCTAGCGGAAGCTCCTACAATGAGCAGTTCTTC CASSSSGSSYNEQFF
TRBJ2-2 TRBD1 TRBV5-1 many TGCGCCAGCAGCCCATGGACAGGGAACACCGGGGAGCTGTTTTTT CASSPWTGNTGELFF